The clone carrying this T cell receptor beta chain was seen a handful of times. This specimen comes from a study of PD-L1 blockade in urothelial cancer. Patients presented with locally advanced or metastatic urothelial carcinoma. Produced via immunoSEQ multiplex PCR; TCRdb's table is partial and in-frame only. Here the sample spans over 50,000 clones, 70% to 90% being singletons. Trimming at V came to 5 bases and at J to 0 bases, leaving 15 bases not matched to a gene. CDR3 size: 18 residues. Germline CDR1 SGHTA, CDR2 FQGNSA. The chain recombines TRBV7-2 with TRBJ2-7; TRBD2 agrees at 8 bases. The source was PBMCs, collected around atezolizumab (anti-PD-L1) treatment. This TCR was recovered from a man aged 45 to 65 with urothelial cancer. The CDR3 DNA is TGTGCCAGCAGCCCCCTGCCGGGAGGGCGCCCAAGCTCCTACGAGCAGTACTTC. This gives the protein CASSPLPGGRPSSYEQYF.